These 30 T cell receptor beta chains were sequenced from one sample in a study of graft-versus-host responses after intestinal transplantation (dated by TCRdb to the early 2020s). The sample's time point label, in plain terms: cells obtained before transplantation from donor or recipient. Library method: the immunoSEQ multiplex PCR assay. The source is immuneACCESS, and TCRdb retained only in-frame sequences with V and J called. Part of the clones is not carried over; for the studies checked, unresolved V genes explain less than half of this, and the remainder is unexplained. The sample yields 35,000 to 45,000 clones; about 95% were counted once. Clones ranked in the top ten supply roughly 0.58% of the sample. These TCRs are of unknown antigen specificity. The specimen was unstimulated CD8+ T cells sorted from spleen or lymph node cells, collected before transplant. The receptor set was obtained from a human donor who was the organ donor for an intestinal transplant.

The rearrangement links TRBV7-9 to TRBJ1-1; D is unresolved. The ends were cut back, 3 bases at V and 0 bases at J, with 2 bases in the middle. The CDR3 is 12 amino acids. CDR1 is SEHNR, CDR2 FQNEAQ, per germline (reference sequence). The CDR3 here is CASSLLNTEAFF. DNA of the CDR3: TGTGCCAGCAGCTTGCTGAACACTGAAGCTTTCTTT.

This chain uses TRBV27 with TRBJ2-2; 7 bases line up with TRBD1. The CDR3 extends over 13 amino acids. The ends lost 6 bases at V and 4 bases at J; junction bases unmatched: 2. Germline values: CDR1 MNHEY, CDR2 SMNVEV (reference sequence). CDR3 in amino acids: CASRTGVTGELFF. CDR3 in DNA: TGTGCCAGCAGAACAGGGGTCACCGGGGAGCTGTTTTTT.

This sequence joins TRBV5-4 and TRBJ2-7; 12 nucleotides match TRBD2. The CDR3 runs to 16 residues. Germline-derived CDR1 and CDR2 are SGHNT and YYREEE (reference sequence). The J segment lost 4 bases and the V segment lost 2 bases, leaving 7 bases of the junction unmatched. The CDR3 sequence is CASSFTSGGSPYEQYF. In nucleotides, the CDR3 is TGTGCCAGCAGCTTCACTAGCGGGGGGTCACCATACGAGCAGTACTTC.

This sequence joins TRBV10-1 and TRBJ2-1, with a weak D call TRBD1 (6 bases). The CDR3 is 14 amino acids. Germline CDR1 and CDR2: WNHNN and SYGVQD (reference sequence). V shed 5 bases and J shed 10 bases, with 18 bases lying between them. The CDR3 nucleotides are TGCGCCAGCAGTACTAGGCTAGGGGGTGGCGAGCAGTTCTTC. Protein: CASSTRLGGGEQFF.

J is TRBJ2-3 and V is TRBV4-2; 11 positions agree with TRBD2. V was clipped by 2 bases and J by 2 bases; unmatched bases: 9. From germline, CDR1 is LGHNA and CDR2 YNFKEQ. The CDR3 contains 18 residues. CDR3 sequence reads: CASSQIAGGPVSTDTQYF. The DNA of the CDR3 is TGTGCCAGCAGCCAAATAGCGGGGGGGCCGGTTTCCACAGATACGCAGTATTTT.

As DNA, the CDR3 is TGTGCCAGCAGTTACTCGGGGACAGGGGGCACAGATACGCAGTATTTT. This codes for CASSYSGTGGTDTQYF. J is TRBJ2-3 and V is TRBV6-5; 10 bases agree with TRBD1. J was trimmed by 1 base and V by 0 bases; bases with no gene match: 1. Germline-derived CDR1 and CDR2 are MNHEY and SVGAGI. The CDR3 contains 16 residues.

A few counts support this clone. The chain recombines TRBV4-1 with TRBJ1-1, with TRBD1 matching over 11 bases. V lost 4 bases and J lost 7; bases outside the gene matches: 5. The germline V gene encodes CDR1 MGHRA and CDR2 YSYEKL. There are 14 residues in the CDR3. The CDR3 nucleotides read TGCGCCAGCAGCCGCGGACAGGGGGCGAATGAAGCTTTCTTT. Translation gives CASSRGQGANEAFF.

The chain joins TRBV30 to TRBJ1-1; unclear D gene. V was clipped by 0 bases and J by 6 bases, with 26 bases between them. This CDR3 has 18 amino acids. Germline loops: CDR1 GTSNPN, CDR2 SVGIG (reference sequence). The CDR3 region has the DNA TGTGCCTGGAGTGTAAAGTATATGGTGGACCTTAGAGTCGCTGAAGCTTTCTTT. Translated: CAWSVKYMVDLRVAEAFF.

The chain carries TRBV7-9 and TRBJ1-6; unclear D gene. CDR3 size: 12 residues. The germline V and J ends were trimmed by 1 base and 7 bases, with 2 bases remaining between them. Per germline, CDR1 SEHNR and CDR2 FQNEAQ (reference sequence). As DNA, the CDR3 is TGTGCCAGCAGCTTAGACAATTCACCCCTCCACTTT. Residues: CASSLDNSPLHF.

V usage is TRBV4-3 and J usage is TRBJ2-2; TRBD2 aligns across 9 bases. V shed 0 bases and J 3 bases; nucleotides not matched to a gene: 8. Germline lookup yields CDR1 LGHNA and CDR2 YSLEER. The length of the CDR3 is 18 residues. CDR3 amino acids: CASSQDNGGGADTGELFF. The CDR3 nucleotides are TGCGCCAGCAGCCAAGATAATGGCGGGGGGGCCGACACCGGGGAGCTGTTTTTT.

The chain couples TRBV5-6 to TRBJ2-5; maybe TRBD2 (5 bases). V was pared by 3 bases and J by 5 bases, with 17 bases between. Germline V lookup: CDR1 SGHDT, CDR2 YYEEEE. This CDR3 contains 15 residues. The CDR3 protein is CASSWTGIAGETQYF. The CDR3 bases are TGTGCCAGCAGCTGGACGGGAATCGCTGGGGAGACCCAGTACTTC.

CDR3 bases: TGTGCCAGCAGTGATACTGCAGGGAGGTATGGCTACACCTTC. Translating gives CASSDTAGRYGYTF. The V call is TRBV25-1, the J call TRBJ1-2; tentatively, D is TRBD1 (5 bases). CDR1 is MGHDK and CDR2 is SYGVNS in the germline V gene. Trimming stripped 3 bases from V and 5 bases from J, with 13 bases between. This CDR3 region has 14 residues.

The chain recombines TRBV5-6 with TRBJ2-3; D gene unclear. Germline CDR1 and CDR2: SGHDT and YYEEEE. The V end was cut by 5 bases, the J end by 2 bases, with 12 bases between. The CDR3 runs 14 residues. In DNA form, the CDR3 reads TGTGCCAGCAGACTCCTTCCATCCACAGATACGCAGTATTTT. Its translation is CASRLLPSTDTQYF.

CDR3 in amino acids: CASTYAGNIQPQHF. The CDR3 DNA follows: TGTGCCAGCACCTACGCAGGGAACATTCAGCCCCAGCATTTT. The chain combines TRBV6-5 with TRBJ1-5, with D possibly matching TRBD1 (5 bases). CDR1 MNHEY and CDR2 SVGAGI come from the germline V gene. The CDR3 length is 14 residues. Deletions cut 7 bases from V and 6 bases from J, with 16 bases between.

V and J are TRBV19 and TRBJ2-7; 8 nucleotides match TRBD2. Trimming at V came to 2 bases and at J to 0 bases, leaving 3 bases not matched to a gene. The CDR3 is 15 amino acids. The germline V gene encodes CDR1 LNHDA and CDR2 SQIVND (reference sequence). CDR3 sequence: CASSILSGGSYEQYF. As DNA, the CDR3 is TGTGCCAGTAGTATACTCAGCGGGGGCTCCTACGAGCAGTACTTC.

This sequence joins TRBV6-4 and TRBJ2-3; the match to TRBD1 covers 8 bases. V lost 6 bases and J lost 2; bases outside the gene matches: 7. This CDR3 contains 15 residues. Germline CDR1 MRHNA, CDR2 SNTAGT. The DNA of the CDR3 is TGTGCCAGCAGCGACAGGGGACTTTACACAGATACGCAGTATTTT. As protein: CASSDRGLYTDTQYF.

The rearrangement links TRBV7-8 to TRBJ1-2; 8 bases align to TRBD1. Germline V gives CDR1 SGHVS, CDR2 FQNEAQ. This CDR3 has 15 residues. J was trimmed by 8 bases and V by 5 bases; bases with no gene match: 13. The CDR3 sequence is CASSPRQGTSDGYTF. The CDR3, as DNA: TGTGCCAGCAGCCCCCGACAGGGGACGTCTGACGGCTACACCTTC.

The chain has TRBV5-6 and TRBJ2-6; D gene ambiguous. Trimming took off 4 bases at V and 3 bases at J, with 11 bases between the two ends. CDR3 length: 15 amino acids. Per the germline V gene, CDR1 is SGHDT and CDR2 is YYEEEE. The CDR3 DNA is TGTGCCAGCAGCCGGCTTCGTTTTGGGGCCAACGTCCTGACTTTC. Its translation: CASSRLRFGANVLTF.

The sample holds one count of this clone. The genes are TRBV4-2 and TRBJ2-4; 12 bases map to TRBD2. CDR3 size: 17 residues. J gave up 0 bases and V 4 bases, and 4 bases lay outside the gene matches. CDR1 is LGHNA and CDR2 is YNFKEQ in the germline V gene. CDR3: CASSPPGLAGAKNIQYF. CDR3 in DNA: TGTGCCAGCAGCCCTCCGGGACTAGCGGGAGCCAAAAACATTCAGTACTTC.

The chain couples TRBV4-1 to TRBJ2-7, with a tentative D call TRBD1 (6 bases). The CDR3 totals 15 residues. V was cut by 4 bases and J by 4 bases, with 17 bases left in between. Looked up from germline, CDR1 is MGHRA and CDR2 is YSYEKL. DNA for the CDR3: TGCGCCAGCAGCCTTAACCCGGGGACACATTACGAGCAGTACTTC. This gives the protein CASSLNPGTHYEQYF.

The CDR3 spells CASSPSFRIPVFMNTEAFF. In DNA, the CDR3 is TGTGCCAGCAGCCCTTCATTCAGGATCCCGGTGTTCATGAACACTGAAGCTTTCTTT. The chain couples TRBV4-2 to TRBJ1-1; no clear D gene. This CDR3 region has 19 residues. Germline V gene data show CDR1 as LGHNA and CDR2 as YNFKEQ. Trimming removed 4 bases at V and 0 bases at J, with 24 bases between.

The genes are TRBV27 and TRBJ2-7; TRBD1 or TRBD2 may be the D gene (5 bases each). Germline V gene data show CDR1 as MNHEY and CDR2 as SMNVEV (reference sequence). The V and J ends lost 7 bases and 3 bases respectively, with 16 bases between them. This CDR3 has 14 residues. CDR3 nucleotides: TGTGCCAGCAAACGGGACCTCGAGGACTACGAGCAGTACTTC. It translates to CASKRDLEDYEQYF.

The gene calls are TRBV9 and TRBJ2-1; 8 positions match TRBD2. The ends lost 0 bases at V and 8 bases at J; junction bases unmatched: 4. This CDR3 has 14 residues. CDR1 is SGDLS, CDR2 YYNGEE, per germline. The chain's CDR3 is CASSVDGTRDEQFF. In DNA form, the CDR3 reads TGTGCCAGCAGCGTAGATGGGACTAGGGATGAGCAGTTCTTC.

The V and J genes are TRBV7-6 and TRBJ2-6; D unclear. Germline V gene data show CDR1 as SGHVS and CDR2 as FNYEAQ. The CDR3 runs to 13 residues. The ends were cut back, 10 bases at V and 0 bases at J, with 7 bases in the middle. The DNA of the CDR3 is TGTGCCACAAGATCCTCTGGGGCCAACGTCCTGACTTTC. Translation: CATRSSGANVLTF.

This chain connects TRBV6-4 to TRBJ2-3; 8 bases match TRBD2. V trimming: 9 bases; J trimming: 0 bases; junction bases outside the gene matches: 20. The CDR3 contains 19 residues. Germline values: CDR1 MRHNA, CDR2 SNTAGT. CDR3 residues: CASGGGTRRLLASTDTQYF. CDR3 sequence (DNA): TGTGCCAGTGGGGGCGGGACTAGACGGCTCCTCGCTAGCACAGATACGCAGTATTTT.

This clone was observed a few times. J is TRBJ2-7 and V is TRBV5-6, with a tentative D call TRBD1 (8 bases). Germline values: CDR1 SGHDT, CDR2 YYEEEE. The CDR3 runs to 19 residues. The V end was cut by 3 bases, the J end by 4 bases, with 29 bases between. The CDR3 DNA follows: TGTGCCAGCAGCTCAAGCGGGACAGGAGTCCTTCTATACAGTTACGAGCAGTACTTC. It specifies CASSSSGTGVLLYSYEQYF. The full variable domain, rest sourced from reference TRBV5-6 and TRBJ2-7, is DAGVTQSPTHLIKTRGQQVTLRCSPKSGHDTVSWYQQALGQGPQFIFQYYEEEERQRGNFPDRFSGHQFPNYSSELNVNALLLGDSALYLCASSSSGTGVLLYSYEQYFGPGTRLTVT.

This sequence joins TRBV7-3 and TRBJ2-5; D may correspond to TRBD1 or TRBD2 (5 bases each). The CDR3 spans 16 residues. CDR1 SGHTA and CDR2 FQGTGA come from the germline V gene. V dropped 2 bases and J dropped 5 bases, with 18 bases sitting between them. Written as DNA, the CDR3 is TGTGCCAGCAGCTTAGGGGGACGCCCGGTCGGGGAGACCCAGTACTTC. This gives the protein CASSLGGRPVGETQYF.

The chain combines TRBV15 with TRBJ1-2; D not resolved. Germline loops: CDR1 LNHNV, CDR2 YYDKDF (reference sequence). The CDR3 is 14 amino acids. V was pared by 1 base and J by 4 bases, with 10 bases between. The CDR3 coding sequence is TGTGCCACCAGCAGAGCGGAAGGATCCTATGGCTACACCTTC. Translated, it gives CATSRAEGSYGYTF.

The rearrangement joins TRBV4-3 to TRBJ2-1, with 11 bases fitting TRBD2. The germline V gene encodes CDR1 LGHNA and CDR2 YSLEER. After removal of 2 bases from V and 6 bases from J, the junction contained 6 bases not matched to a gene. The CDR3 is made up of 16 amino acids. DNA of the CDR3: TGCGCCAGCAGCCAAACCGGGACTAGCGGTATCAATGAGCAGTTCTTC. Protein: CASSQTGTSGINEQFF.

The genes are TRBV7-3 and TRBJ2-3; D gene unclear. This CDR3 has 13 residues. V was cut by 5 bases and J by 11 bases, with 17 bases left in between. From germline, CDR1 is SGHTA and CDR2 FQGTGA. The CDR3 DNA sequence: TGTGCCAGCAGCGCGTTACTTACCCCTTGGCAGTATTTT. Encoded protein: CASSALLTPWQYF. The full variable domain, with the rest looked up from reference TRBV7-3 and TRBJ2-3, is GAGVSQTPSNKVTEKGKYVELRCDPISGHTALYWYRQSLGQGPEFLIYFQGTGAADDSGLPNDRFFAVRPEGSVSTLKIQRTERGDSAVYLCASSALLTPWQYFGPGTRLTVL.